This paragraph covers one TCR beta chain sequence. The assay was immunoSEQ multiplex PCR, and TCRdb's table has in-frame clones only and misses some. The data show roughly 150,000 clones, with 80% to 85% seen just once and roughly 5% held by the top ten. This sample stems from a study of blood T cell repertoires in COVID-19. Overall study: Sites in the United States, Italy and Spain provided acute and convalescent COVID-19 samples. Sample material is recorded as cDNA or gDNA derived from T cells, B-cell-depleted T cells, or PBMCs.

Germline V CDR1 and CDR2: SGHTA, FQGNSA. The length of the CDR3 is 15 residues. Germline trimming cut 8 bases from V and 2 bases from J; bases unmatched to any gene: 7. The chain recombines TRBV7-2 with TRBJ2-3; TRBD2 matches 10 bases. The receptor comes from a man aged 65-85 years who had been exposed to COVID-19. The specimen was PBMCs or T cells enriched from blood (not recorded which). The CDR3 reads CASSSLAGDTDTQYF. CDR3 bases: TGTGCCAGCTCCTCTCTAGCGGGAGACACAGATACGCAGTATTTT.